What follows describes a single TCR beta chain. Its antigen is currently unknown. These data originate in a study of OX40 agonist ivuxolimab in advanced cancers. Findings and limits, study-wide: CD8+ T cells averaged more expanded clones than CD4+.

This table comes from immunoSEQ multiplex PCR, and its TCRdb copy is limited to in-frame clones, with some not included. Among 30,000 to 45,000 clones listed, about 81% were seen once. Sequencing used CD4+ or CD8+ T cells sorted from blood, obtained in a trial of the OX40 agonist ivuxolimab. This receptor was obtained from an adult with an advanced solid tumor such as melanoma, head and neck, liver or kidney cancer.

DNA for the CDR3: TGTGCCAGCAGCTTAACAGGGGCCTACGAGCAGTACTTC. Protein sequence: CASSLTGAYEQYF. The rearrangement uses TRBV7-8 and TRBJ2-7; 7 positions agree with TRBD1. Germline-derived CDR1 and CDR2 are SGHVS and FQNEAQ. The length of the CDR3 is 13 residues. V trimming: 2 bases; J trimming: 2 bases; junction bases outside the gene matches: 0.